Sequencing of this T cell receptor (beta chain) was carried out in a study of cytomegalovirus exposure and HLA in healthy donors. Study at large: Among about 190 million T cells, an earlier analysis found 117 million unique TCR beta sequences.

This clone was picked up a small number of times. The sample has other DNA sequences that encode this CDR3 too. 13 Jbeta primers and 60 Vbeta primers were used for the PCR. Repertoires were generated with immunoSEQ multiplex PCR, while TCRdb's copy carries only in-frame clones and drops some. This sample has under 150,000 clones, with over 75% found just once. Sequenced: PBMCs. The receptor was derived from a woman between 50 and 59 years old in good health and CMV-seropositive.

CDR3 sequence (DNA): TGTGCCAGCAGCTTCCGGGACAGTAAAGGCTACACCTTC. This sequence encodes CASSFRDSKGYTF. V usage is TRBV7-2 and J usage is TRBJ1-2, with 7 nucleotides matching TRBD1. V lost 3 bases, J lost 8 bases, and 6 bases stayed unmatched. There are 13 residues in the CDR3. Germline values: CDR1 SGHTA, CDR2 FQGNSA.